This entry is about one TCR beta chain. Trimming at V came to 5 bases and at J to 6 bases, leaving 18 bases not matched to a gene. Germline CDR1 reads MNHEY; CDR2 reads SVGAGI. The CDR3 extends over 18 amino acids. TCRdb re-analysed the PCR reads in MiXCR, keeping a single row per CDR3 protein. The sample has fewer than 8,000 distinct CDR3 sequences, 43% seen once. The source of the sample is a study of immune characterization of retroperitoneal liposarcoma. The receptor's source is a male donor with retroperitoneal liposarcoma. Sequenced material: tumor tissue. The genes are TRBV6-5 and TRBJ2-2, with TRBD1 matching 7 bases. This chain's CDR3 is CASSPKIGATGAAGELFF. In DNA form, the CDR3 reads TGTGCCAGCAGTCCCAAAATAGGGGCTACAGGGGCAGCCGGGGAGCTGTTTTTT.